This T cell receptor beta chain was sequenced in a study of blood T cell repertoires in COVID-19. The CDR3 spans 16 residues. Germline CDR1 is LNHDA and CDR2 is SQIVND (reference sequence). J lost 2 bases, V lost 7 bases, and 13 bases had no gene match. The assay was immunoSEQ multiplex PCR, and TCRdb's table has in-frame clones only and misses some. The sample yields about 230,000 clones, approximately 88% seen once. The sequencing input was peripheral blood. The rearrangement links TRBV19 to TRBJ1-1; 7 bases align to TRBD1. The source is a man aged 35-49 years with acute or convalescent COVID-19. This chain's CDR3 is CASTTLPGQSNTEAFF. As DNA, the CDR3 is TGTGCCAGTACCACACTCCCGGGACAGAGCAACACTGAAGCTTTCTTT. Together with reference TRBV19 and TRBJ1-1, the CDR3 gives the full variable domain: DGGITQSPKYLFRKEGQNVTLSCEQNLNHDAMYWYRQDPGQGLRLIYYSQIVNDFQKGDIAEGYSVSREKKESFPLTVTSAQKNPTAFYLCASTTLPGQSNTEAFFGQGTRLTVV.